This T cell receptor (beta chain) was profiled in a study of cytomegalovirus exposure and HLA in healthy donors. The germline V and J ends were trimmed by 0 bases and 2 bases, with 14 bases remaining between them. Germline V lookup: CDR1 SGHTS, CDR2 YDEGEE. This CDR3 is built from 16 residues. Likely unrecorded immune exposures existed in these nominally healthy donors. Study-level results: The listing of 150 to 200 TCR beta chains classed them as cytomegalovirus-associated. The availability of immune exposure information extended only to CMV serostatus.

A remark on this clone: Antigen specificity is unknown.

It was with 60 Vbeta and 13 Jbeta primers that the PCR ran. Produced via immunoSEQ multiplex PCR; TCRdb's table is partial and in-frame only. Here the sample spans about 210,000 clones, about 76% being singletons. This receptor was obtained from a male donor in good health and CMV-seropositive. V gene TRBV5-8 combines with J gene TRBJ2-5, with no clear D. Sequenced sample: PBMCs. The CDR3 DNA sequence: TGTGCCAGCAGCTTGGGTCGTGCGGCTAGGCAAGAGACCCAGTACTTC. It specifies CASSLGRAARQETQYF.